What follows are 30 T cell receptor beta chains derived from one specimen sequenced in a study of shared clonotypes between healthy human individuals. Measured with immunoSEQ multiplex PCR; TCRdb has only the in-frame clones, and not every one. The table records about 660,000 clones, around two thirds of them present only once. What was sequenced was memory CD4+ T cells sorted from blood. Subset indicated: CD45RA-negative fraction. The source of these receptors is a woman younger than 45 in good health.

The V gene is TRBV18, the J gene TRBJ1-1, with unresolved D. V was cut by 0 bases and J by 5 bases, with 10 bases left in between. Germline CDR1 KGHSH, CDR2 LQKENI. The CDR3 covers 14 residues. CDR3 residues: CASSPPPGATEAFF. The CDR3 DNA is TGTGCCAGCTCACCACCTCCGGGAGCGACTGAAGCTTTCTTT.

The genes are TRBV21-1 and TRBJ2-3; the D call in the table, TRBD2, was not verified against the DNA. TRBV21-1 is flagged as a pseudogene. The CDR3 has 19 residues. The CDR3 protein is CASSTLERTNEWSKDTQYF. The DNA for the CDR3 is TGTGCCAGCAGCACTCTTGAGCGGACTAATGAATGGTCTAAGGATACGCAGTATTTT.

CDR3 amino acids: CASSFIAGVGTGELFF. The CDR3 DNA follows: TGCGCCAGCAGCTTTATTGCGGGAGTAGGGACCGGGGAGCTGTTTTTT. This chain uses TRBV5-1 with TRBJ2-2, with 7 bases identical to TRBD2. The CDR3 has 16 amino acids. Unmatched junction bases numbered 9, after V lost 2 bases and J lost 5 bases. CDR1 and CDR2 (germline): SGHRS, YFSETQ.

This chain joins TRBV5-5 and TRBJ2-1, with TRBD2 identical over 8 bases. The J segment lost 0 bases and the V segment lost 10 bases, leaving 3 bases of the junction unmatched. Germline V gene sequence: CDR1 SGHKS, CDR2 YYEKEE (reference sequence). The CDR3 length is 13 residues. The CDR3: CAGGRYSYNEQFF. The DNA of the CDR3 is TGTGCCGGCGGGAGGTACTCCTACAATGAGCAGTTCTTC.

The chain recombines TRBV7-2 with TRBJ2-2; no reliable D call. Germline V gives CDR1 SGHTA, CDR2 FQGNSA. Trimming left V 1 base short and J 4 bases short, with 7 bases between. The CDR3 extends over 14 amino acids. CDR3 protein: CASSLGSSTGELFF. In nucleotides, the CDR3 is TGTGCCAGCAGCTTAGGTTCGAGCACCGGGGAGCTGTTTTTT.

The chain carries TRBV30 and TRBJ2-7; D is perhaps TRBD1 or TRBD2 (7 bases each). The CDR3 spans 14 residues. Germline loops: CDR1 GTSNPN, CDR2 SVGIG (reference sequence). V dropped 0 bases and J dropped 3 bases, with 12 bases sitting between them. The CDR3 DNA reads as TGTGCCTGGAGTGTGTCAGGGGGGGTCTACGAGCAGTACTTC. Its translation is CAWSVSGGVYEQYF. The entire variable domain, with the rest obtained from reference TRBV30 and TRBJ2-7, is as follows: SQTIHQWPATLVQPVGSPLSLECTVEGTSNPNLYWYRQAAGRGLQLLFYSVGIGQISSEVPQNLSASRPQDRQFILSSKKLLLSDSGFYLCAWSVSGGVYEQYFGPGTRLTVT.

V is TRBV6-1 and J is TRBJ2-3, with TRBD2 matching 9 bases. V gave up 3 bases and J gave up 14 bases; unmatched junction bases: 6. This CDR3 region has 12 residues. Germline V gene sequence: CDR1 MNHNS, CDR2 SASEGT. The CDR3 DNA is TGTGCCAGCAGTGATGGGACTAGCAAATCGTATTTT. Its translation is CASSDGTSKSYF.

This sequence joins TRBV7-9 and TRBJ2-5, with a weak D call TRBD2 (7 bases). Germline assignment: CDR1 SEHNR and CDR2 FQNEAQ (reference sequence). CDR3 length: 14 residues. The V and J ends lost 3 bases and 7 bases respectively, with 15 bases between them. CDR3 nucleotides: TGTGCCAGCAGCTTGGCGGGGGCTTTGGTGACCCAGTACTTC. This codes for CASSLAGALVTQYF.

V usage is TRBV28 and J usage is TRBJ2-1; perhaps TRBD1 as D (6 bases). The CDR3 contains 18 residues. V was pared by 3 bases and J by 7 bases, with 25 bases between. Germline CDR1 reads MDHEN; CDR2 reads SYDVKM. The CDR3 nucleotides are TGTGCCAGCAGTTTTGTGTTCAGTAGGGACAAAGGGATTAATGAGCAGTTCTTC. Translated: CASSFVFSRDKGINEQFF.

The chain uses TRBV18 and TRBJ2-7, with D perhaps TRBD2 (6 bases). Germline-derived CDR1 and CDR2 are KGHSH and LQKENI. V was pared by 1 base and J by 6 bases, with 16 bases between. This CDR3 comprises 15 residues. In nucleotides, the CDR3 is TGTGCCAGCTCACCACAGGGCGGGGTCCTCTCCGAGCAGTACTTC. Amino acids: CASSPQGGVLSEQYF. Supplemented by reference TRBV18 and TRBJ2-7, the full variable domain reads NAGVMQNPRHLVRRRGQEARLRCSPMKGHSHVYWYRQLPEEGLKFMVYLQKENIIDESGMPKERFSAEFPKEGPSILRIQQVVRGDSAAYFCASSPQGGVLSEQYFGPGTRLTVT.

The table lists this clone with a few counts. V and J are TRBV18 and TRBJ2-1, with 7 bases that match TRBD2. Trimming at V came to 1 base and at J to 8 bases, leaving 8 bases not matched to a gene. CDR3 length equals 15 residues. Germline loops: CDR1 KGHSH, CDR2 LQKENI. CDR3 region: CASSPQGGSSDEQFF. The CDR3 nucleotides are TGTGCCAGCTCACCACAGGGCGGGAGCAGTGATGAGCAGTTCTTC.

Ten or more counts support this clone. This chain joins TRBV6-1 and TRBJ1-5; D gene unclear. The CDR3 is 14 amino acids. Trimming pared 0 bases from V and 15 bases from J, leaving 18 bases between. Germline V gene data show CDR1 as MNHNS and CDR2 as SASEGT. CDR3 bases: TGTGCCAGCAGTGAAGCCGGAATATCAGCCCCACCGCATTTT. Its protein is CASSEAGISAPPHF.

The CDR3 region has the DNA TGCGCCAGCAGCTTGGGACAGGGGGCCGATGGCTACACCTTC. As protein: CASSLGQGADGYTF. This chain links TRBV5-1 with TRBJ1-2; 10 positions agree with TRBD1. Per germline, CDR1 SGHRS and CDR2 YFSETQ. The CDR3 loop spans 14 amino acids. The junction had 2 bases not matched to a gene; V was cut back by 0 bases and J by 6 bases.

This clone has at least ten counts. V usage is TRBV19 and J usage is TRBJ1-4; D is possibly TRBD1 (5 bases). CDR1 and CDR2 (germline): LNHDA, SQIVND (reference sequence). Trimming shortened V by 4 bases and J by 7 bases, and 28 bases separated the two germline ends. The CDR3 runs to 19 residues. As DNA, the CDR3 is TGTGCCAGTAGTAAAAGATCAGGGTATGCAACCTTAATCGGTGAAAAACTGTTTTTT. It encodes CASSKRSGYATLIGEKLFF.

The chain joins TRBV6-5 to TRBJ1-2; D not certain. This CDR3 is 12 amino acids long. CDR1 MNHEY and CDR2 SVGAGI come from the germline V gene. The V gene lost 6 bases and the J gene lost 6 bases, with 11 bases spanning the gap. The CDR3 here is CASRNRFHGYTF. The CDR3 nucleotides are TGTGCCAGCAGGAACAGATTCCATGGCTACACCTTC.

The rearrangement joins TRBV18 to TRBJ1-5; D not certain. Germline V gene sequence: CDR1 KGHSH, CDR2 LQKENI. The CDR3 runs to 15 residues. The V and J ends lost 6 bases and 0 bases respectively, with 12 bases between them. CDR3 DNA sequence: TGTGCCAGCTCTGCGGCGGCCTATAGCAATCAGCCCCAGCATTTT. This codes for CASSAAAYSNQPQHF.

To note about this clone: Other DNA variants within this sample encode the same CDR3. The chain carries TRBV5-1 and TRBJ2-3; 12 bases fit TRBD2. There are 16 residues in the CDR3. Looked up from germline, CDR1 is SGHRS and CDR2 is YFSETQ. Losses at the gene ends were 3 bases for V and 0 bases for J; bases not matched to a gene: 2. The CDR3 DNA follows: TGCGCCAGCAGCTCAGGGACTAGCGGGAGCACAGATACGCAGTATTTT. Translated: CASSSGTSGSTDTQYF. Drawing the rest from reference TRBV5-1 and TRBJ2-3, the complete variable domain is KAGVTQTPRYLIKTRGQQVTLSCSPISGHRSVSWYQQTPGQGLQFLFEYFSETQRNKGNFPGRFSGRQFSNSRSEMNVSTLELGDSALYLCASSSGTSGSTDTQYFGPGTRLTVL.

The chain uses TRBV7-9 and TRBJ2-5, with 10 bases identical to TRBD1. Germline V gene data show CDR1 as SEHNR and CDR2 as FQNEAQ (reference sequence). The CDR3 runs to 14 residues. The ends lost 5 bases at V and 5 bases at J; junction bases unmatched: 5. For the CDR3, the DNA is TGTGCCAGCAGCCGGACAGGGGGTTTTGAGACCCAGTACTTC. Protein: CASSRTGGFETQYF. The full variable domain, its missing parts supplied by reference TRBV7-9 and TRBJ2-5, is DTGVSQNPRHKITKRGQNVTFRCDPISEHNRLYWYRQTLGQGPEFLTYFQNEAQLEKSRLLSDRFSAERPKGSFSTLEIQRTEQGDSAMYLCASSRTGGFETQYFGPGTRLLVL.

V is TRBV30 and J is TRBJ1-2; 10 nucleotides agree with TRBD1. From germline, CDR1 is GTSNPN and CDR2 SVGIG (reference sequence). The CDR3 loop spans 18 amino acids. The V segment lost 4 bases and the J segment 0 bases; nucleotides outside the gene matches: 14. The CDR3 DNA sequence: TGTGCCTGGAAAGACAGGGGGCCCCGCTCTCGTACTAACTATGGCTACACCTTC. This encodes CAWKDRGPRSRTNYGYTF.

The chain combines TRBV10-1 with TRBJ2-7, with D perhaps matching TRBD1 (6 bases). V dropped 7 bases and J dropped 6 bases, with 16 bases sitting between them. CDR1 is WNHNN and CDR2 is SYGVQD in the germline V gene (reference sequence). The CDR3 has 13 residues. The CDR3 is CASMSPVTGEQYF. As DNA, the CDR3 is TGCGCCAGCATGAGTCCGGTGACAGGCGAGCAGTACTTC.

Regarding this clone: Just one base apart from a much larger clone, this may be a read error. The chain combines TRBV5-1 with TRBJ2-5; D is uncertain. Trimming took 0 bases from V and 2 from J, leaving 2 bases between them. The CDR3 has 12 amino acids. The V gene's germline CDR1 is SGHRS and CDR2 YFSETQ. The CDR3 reads CASSLEQETQYF. CDR3 coding DNA: TGCGCCAGCAGCTTGGAGCAAGAGACCCAGTACTTC.

This chain links TRBV28 with TRBJ1-1; unclear D gene. The CDR3 is made up of 13 amino acids. V lost 7 bases and J 6 bases, leaving 15 bases between the germline ends. CDR1 is MDHEN, CDR2 SYDVKM, per germline. The CDR3 coding sequence is TGTGCCAGCACCGACCGGAGGTTAGCTGAAGCTTTCTTT. It encodes CASTDRRLAEAFF.

J is TRBJ1-6 and V is TRBV29-1; TRBD1 matches 8 bases. The CDR3 is made up of 13 amino acids. V shed 6 bases and J 6 bases; nucleotides not matched to a gene: 4. Germline CDR1 reads SQVTM; CDR2 reads ANQGSEA. In DNA form, the CDR3 reads TGCAGCGTAGCGGACAGGGCTAATTCACCCCTCCACTTT. As protein: CSVADRANSPLHF. Drawing the rest from reference TRBV29-1 and TRBJ1-6, the complete variable domain is SAVISQKPSRDICQRGTSLTIQCQVDSQVTMMFWYRQQPGQSLTLIATANQGSEATYESGFVIDKFPISRPNLTFSTLTVSNMSPEDSSIYLCSVADRANSPLHFGNGTRLTVT.

This clone was seen once. The J gene is TRBJ2-7, the V gene TRBV4-2, with 10 bases fitting TRBD2. The ends lost 3 bases at V and 3 bases at J; junction bases unmatched: 8. CDR1 and CDR2 (germline): LGHNA, YNFKEQ. This CDR3 has 16 residues. In DNA form, the CDR3 reads TGTGCCAGCAGCCACGGACTAGCGGAAGAGGACTACGAGCAGTACTTC. Residues: CASSHGLAEEDYEQYF.

The chain combines TRBV19 with TRBJ2-1; perhaps TRBD2 as D (5 bases). Germline assignment: CDR1 LNHDA and CDR2 SQIVND (reference sequence). This CDR3 region has 12 residues. The germline V and J ends were trimmed by 9 bases and 5 bases, with 11 bases remaining between them. CDR3 protein: CASRRRNNEQFF. The CDR3 DNA reads TGTGCCAGCAGGAGGAGGAACAATGAGCAGTTCTTC.

This clone has at least ten counts. This chain connects TRBV2 to TRBJ2-1; D gene ambiguous. The germline CDR1 and CDR2 sequences are SNHLY and FYNNEI. This CDR3 has 12 amino acids. The germline V and J ends were trimmed by 1 base and 10 bases, with 8 bases remaining between them. In nucleotides, the CDR3 is TGTGCCAGCAGTGAAGAGCTCTTGGAGCAGTTCTTC. Amino acid sequence: CASSEELLEQFF.

The chain joins TRBV6-6 to TRBJ1-1, with D perhaps TRBD1 (6 bases). This CDR3 contains 13 residues. V shed 10 bases and J shed 1 base, with 13 bases lying between them. Germline V lookup: CDR1 MNHNY, CDR2 SVGAGI (reference sequence). The CDR3 nucleotides are TGTGCCATCCAAGACAGGCAGAACACTGAAGCTTTCTTT. Translating it yields CAIQDRQNTEAFF.

The chain recombines TRBV6-5 with TRBJ1-1; 7 nucleotides line up with TRBD1. V lost 5 bases and J lost 8; bases outside the gene matches: 11. CDR1 is MNHEY, CDR2 SVGAGI, per germline. The CDR3 has 14 residues. The CDR3 sequence: CASSARQGSEEAFF. The CDR3 DNA is TGTGCCAGCAGTGCACGACAGGGCAGCGAAGAAGCTTTCTTT.

Comment on this clone: Other DNA sequences in this specimen translate into the identical CDR3. The chain combines TRBV10-3 with TRBJ2-7; the D gene could be TRBD1 or TRBD2 (5 bases each). Germline V gene lookup returns CDR1 ENHRY and CDR2 SYGVKD. Trimming left V 6 bases short and J 2 bases short, with 11 bases between. This CDR3 has 13 amino acids. The CDR3 protein is CAISSGTAYEQYF. The CDR3 DNA is TGTGCCATCAGCTCCGGGACGGCCTACGAGCAGTACTTC.

This clone occurred once. The gene calls are TRBV5-1 and TRBJ2-2; tentative D call: TRBD2 (6 bases). Between the trimmed V and J ends, which lost 0 bases and 3 bases, there was a span of 12 bases. The germline V gene encodes CDR1 SGHRS and CDR2 YFSETQ. CDR3 length: 16 amino acids. For the CDR3, the DNA is TGCGCCAGCAGCTTGGTTGCGGGATCATACACCGGGGAGCTGTTTTTT. Protein sequence: CASSLVAGSYTGELFF.